One and the same sample provided the 30 T cell receptor beta chains below, sequenced in a study of graft-versus-host responses after intestinal transplantation. Only in-frame clones appear in the TCRdb table, and some are missing; sequencing was by immunoSEQ multiplex PCR. Seen here are around 30,000 clones, 87% observed once, and the top ten hold roughly 12%. The sequencing used PBMCs, collected around 460 days after intestinal transplantation. All receptors come from a human patient who received an intestinal transplant, so some T cells may come from the graft donor.

The gene calls are TRBV2 and TRBJ1-1; no reliable D call. Germline CDR1 and CDR2: SNHLY and FYNNEI. V lost 4 bases and J 4 bases, leaving 10 bases between the germline ends. This CDR3 contains 13 residues. The CDR3, as DNA: TGTGCCAGCAGTGCAGACGCGATCACTGAAGCTTTCTTT. This sequence encodes CASSADAITEAFF.

This rearrangement joins TRBV28 to TRBJ2-5, with 10 bases identical to TRBD2. Germline assignment: CDR1 MDHEN and CDR2 SYDVKM. Germline trimming cut 3 bases from V and 5 bases from J; bases unmatched to any gene: 6. This CDR3 contains 15 residues. The CDR3 DNA is TGTGCCAGCAGTTTGGCTAGCGGGAGTGGGGAGACCCAGTACTTC. Translating gives CASSLASGSGETQYF.

The chain couples TRBV28 to TRBJ2-5; the match to TRBD1 covers 10 bases. The J call may be mistaken, given a closer DNA end match to TRBJ2-7. The CDR3 is 14 residues long. Germline V gene sequence: CDR1 MDHEN, CDR2 SYDVKM. The DNA for the CDR3 is TGTGCCAGCGGAGACCGGGACAGGGGTGTCGAGCAGTACTTC. Translated: CASGDRDRGVEQYF.

V and J are TRBV6-1 and TRBJ2-7, with 8 bases fitting TRBD2. The CDR3 contains 14 residues. Germline V gives CDR1 MNHNS, CDR2 SASEGT. V shed 3 bases and J 3 bases; nucleotides not matched to a gene: 4. This chain's CDR3 is CASSDRAGVYEQYF. The CDR3 DNA is TGTGCCAGCAGTGATCGAGCGGGAGTCTACGAGCAGTACTTC.

This chain links TRBV29-1 with TRBJ2-7; maybe TRBD1 (5 bases). V dropped 2 bases and J dropped 2 bases, with 10 bases sitting between them. The CDR3 loop spans 13 amino acids. Looked up from germline, CDR1 is SQVTM and CDR2 is ANQGSEA. CDR3 coding DNA: TGCAGCGTTGAAAGGGCGGACACCTACGAGCAGTACTTC. Translated: CSVERADTYEQYF.

The CDR3 coding sequence is TGCGCCAGCAGCTTGGACAGGGGAGTACGGGGCTACACCTTC. It is translated as CASSLDRGVRGYTF. The chain combines TRBV5-1 with TRBJ1-2; 7 bases match TRBD1. CDR1 SGHRS and CDR2 YFSETQ come from the germline V gene. The CDR3 spans 14 residues. With V trimmed by 0 bases and J by 8 bases, 7 bases remained unmatched. Full variable domain (missing parts from reference TRBV5-1 and TRBJ1-2): KAGVTQTPRYLIKTRGQQVTLSCSPISGHRSVSWYQQTPGQGLQFLFEYFSETQRNKGNFPGRFSGRQFSNSRSEMNVSTLELGDSALYLCASSLDRGVRGYTFGSGTRLTVV.

Judged by abundance, this clone is medium-sized (0.01 to 0.1%). This CDR3 is CASSLGDSSYGYTF. CDR3 sequence (DNA): TGCGCCAGCAGCTTGGGAGACAGTTCCTATGGCTACACCTTC. The chain links TRBV5-1 to TRBJ1-2; tentative D call: TRBD1 (5 bases). Germline CDR1 is SGHRS and CDR2 is YFSETQ. CDR3 length: 14 residues. V was trimmed by 0 bases and J by 4 bases, leaving 10 bases between them.

DNA of the CDR3: TGTGCCAGTAGTATTACACAAGACTATGGCTACACCTTC. Amino acid sequence: CASSITQDYGYTF. The chain carries TRBV19 and TRBJ1-2; D is unresolved. The V gene lost 3 bases and the J gene lost 3 bases, with 8 bases spanning the gap. Germline V gene sequence: CDR1 LNHDA, CDR2 SQIVND (reference sequence). The CDR3 runs to 13 residues.

This clone came up a few times. The rearrangement links TRBV14 to TRBJ1-3, with 8 bases aligning to TRBD1. Germline CDR1 is SGHDN and CDR2 is FVKESK. The CDR3 extends over 15 amino acids. V dropped 6 bases and J dropped 2; count of bases not matched to a gene: 6. CDR3 region: CASRPSGGTGNTIYF. Written as DNA, the CDR3 is TGTGCCAGCAGACCCTCAGGGGGCACTGGAAACACCATATATTTT. The variable domain in full, with the rest retrieved from reference TRBV14 and TRBJ1-3, is EAGVTQFPSHSVIEKGQTVTLRCDPISGHDNLYWYRRVMGKEIKFLLHFVKESKQDESGMPNNRFLAERTGGTYSTLKVQPAELEDSGVYFCASRPSGGTGNTIYFGEGSWLTVV.

The chain couples TRBV12-1 to TRBJ2-1; the DNA was not used to check the table's D call, TRBD2. TRBV12-1 is designated a pseudogene. The CDR3 length is 17 residues. The CDR3 DNA is TGTGCCAGCAGCCCTCGGACTAGCGGGAGGTCCTACAATGAGCAGTTCTTC. It translates to CASSPRTSGRSYNEQFF.

The chain employs TRBV7-2 and TRBJ2-2; the D gene could be TRBD1 or TRBD2 (5 bases each). V dropped 5 bases and J dropped 4 bases, with 14 bases sitting between them. From germline, CDR1 is SGHTA and CDR2 FQGNSA. The CDR3 loop spans 15 amino acids. CDR3 amino acids: CASSPARGSTGELFF. For the CDR3, the DNA is TGTGCCAGCAGCCCGGCGAGGGGTAGCACCGGGGAGCTGTTTTTT. Filled out from reference TRBV7-2 and TRBJ2-2, the complete variable domain reads GAGVSQSPSNKVTEKGKDVELRCDPISGHTALYWYRQSLGQGLEFLIYFQGNSAPDKSGLPSDRFSAERTGGSVSTLTIQRTQQEDSAVYLCASSPARGSTGELFFGEGSRLTVL.

As concerns this clone: The final CDR3 position lacks the conserved phenylalanine or tryptophan, pointing to a likely read error. This chain uses TRBV5-1 with TRBJ1-1, with 11 bases identical to TRBD1. Germline loops: CDR1 SGHRS, CDR2 YFSETQ. J gave up 1 base and V 4 bases, and 3 bases lay outside the gene matches. The CDR3 covers 15 residues. The CDR3 sequence is CASSPGQGANTEAFL. The DNA of the CDR3 is TGCGCCAGCAGCCCCGGACAGGGGGCGAACACTGAAGCTTTCCTT.

The chain combines TRBV5-6 with TRBJ2-3; D is possibly TRBD2 (5 bases). The V gene lost 2 bases and the J gene lost 1 base, with 11 bases spanning the gap. From germline, CDR1 is SGHDT and CDR2 YYEEEE. The CDR3 is made up of 15 amino acids. DNA of the CDR3: TGTGCCAGCAGCTTTCGGAGTAGCGGCACAGATACGCAGTATTTT. Its protein is CASSFRSSGTDTQYF.

J is TRBJ2-2 and V is TRBV21-1. TRBV21-1 is tagged as a pseudogene. The CDR3 contains 18 residues. DNA for the CDR3: TGTGTCAGCAGCAAAGTGACCTCCTTTTCCCTGAACACCGGGGAGCTGTTTTTT. This gives the protein CVSSKVTSFSLNTGELFF.

This clone was detected once. The chain joins TRBV7-9 to TRBJ1-2; D gene ambiguous. The CDR3 has 15 amino acids. Trimming removed 5 bases from V and 2 bases from J, with 15 bases in between. CDR1 SEHNR and CDR2 FQNEAQ come from the germline V gene (reference sequence). This chain's CDR3 is CASSPPGIPNYGYTF. Written as DNA, the CDR3 is TGTGCCAGCAGCCCGCCGGGAATTCCAAACTATGGCTACACCTTC.

The chain uses TRBV10-2 and TRBJ2-7, with TRBD2 as a possible D gene (5 bases). CDR3 length: 14 residues. The germline CDR1 and CDR2 sequences are WSHSY and SAAADI. V shed 3 bases and J shed 0 bases, with 9 bases lying between them. The CDR3, as DNA: TGCGCCAGCAGTGATTCCAGCGGCTCCTACGAGCAGTACTTC. This encodes CASSDSSGSYEQYF.

The CDR3 sequence is CASRTPGLPNTEAFF. The CDR3 DNA follows: TGTGCCAGCAGAACCCCAGGGTTACCGAACACTGAAGCTTTCTTT. The chain couples TRBV11-2 to TRBJ1-1; D possibly corresponds to TRBD1 (5 bases). There are 15 residues in the CDR3. Per the germline V gene, CDR1 is SGHAT and CDR2 is FQNNGV. V lost 6 bases to trimming and J lost 1 base, with 15 bases between them.

The V and J genes are TRBV5-1 and TRBJ2-1; 11 nucleotides match TRBD2. This CDR3 has 15 amino acids. Germline values: CDR1 SGHRS, CDR2 YFSETQ. J lost 7 bases, V lost 4 bases, and 7 bases had no gene match. The CDR3 loop reads CASSLTSGSWNEQFF. In nucleotides, the CDR3 is TGCGCCAGCAGCCTCACTAGCGGGAGTTGGAATGAGCAGTTCTTC.

This chain uses TRBV28 with TRBJ2-7; D unresolved. The V gene lost 3 bases and the J gene lost 3 bases, with 9 bases spanning the gap. Germline CDR1 and CDR2: MDHEN and SYDVKM. The CDR3 runs to 13 residues. CDR3 in DNA: TGTGCCAGCAGTTTCCCGGGTAGCTACGAGCAGTACTTC. Translating gives CASSFPGSYEQYF.

This clone was observed once. This rearrangement joins TRBV28 to TRBJ2-7; 11 bases are a match to TRBD1. The V and J ends lost 3 bases and 3 bases, in that order; junction bases with no gene match: 4. The CDR3 spans 15 residues. The germline V gene has CDR1 MDHEN and CDR2 SYDVKM. The CDR3 DNA is TGTGCCAGCAGTTTGGTGGGGACAGGGGGCTACGAGCAGTACTTC. Its protein product is CASSLVGTGGYEQYF.

CDR3 loop: CASSQDRGGQETQYF. Here the CDR3 DNA reads TGCGCCAGCAGCCAAGATCGTGGCGGGCAAGAGACCCAGTACTTC. The genes are TRBV4-1 and TRBJ2-5; D possibly corresponds to TRBD2 (5 bases). CDR1 MGHRA and CDR2 YSYEKL come from the germline V gene. V gave up 0 bases and J gave up 2 bases, with 10 bases separating them. This CDR3 region has 15 residues.

J is TRBJ2-3 and V is TRBV7-9; the match to TRBD2 covers 14 bases. The CDR3 is made up of 17 amino acids. Trimming took 6 bases from V and 5 from J; bases not matched to a gene: 10. The germline gives CDR1 SEHNR, CDR2 FQNEAQ (reference sequence). CDR3 amino acids: CASSSRGGLAGGDTQYF. The CDR3 bases are TGTGCCAGCAGTTCCAGGGGAGGACTAGCGGGAGGAGATACGCAGTATTTT.

The genes are TRBV6-4 and TRBJ2-3, with 7 bases identical to TRBD1. The germline CDR1 and CDR2 sequences are MRHNA and SNTAGT. This CDR3 is 15 amino acids long. The V and J ends lost 2 bases and 3 bases, in that order; junction bases with no gene match: 5. The CDR3 spells CASSDRGRETDTQYF. The DNA for the CDR3 is TGTGCCAGCAGTGACAGGGGGCGCGAAACAGATACGCAGTATTTT.

The CDR3 loop is CASSKGPYAYNEQFF. CDR3 nucleotide sequence: TGTGCCAGCAGTAAAGGGCCATACGCCTACAATGAGCAGTTCTTC. The V gene is TRBV2, the J gene TRBJ2-1; D uncertain. CDR1 is SNHLY and CDR2 is FYNNEI in the germline V gene. The CDR3 extends over 15 amino acids. V was pared by 5 bases and J by 2 bases, with 13 bases between.

The chain links TRBV11-2 to TRBJ2-1, with 8 nucleotides matching TRBD2. The ends lost 5 bases at V and 7 bases at J; junction bases unmatched: 10. Germline V gene data show CDR1 as SGHAT and CDR2 as FQNNGV. This CDR3 spans 15 amino acids. CDR3 bases: TGTGCCAGCAGCGATCGGGGCGGGGGGTCGAATGAGCAGTTCTTC. This sequence encodes CASSDRGGGSNEQFF.

This clone appeared a single time. V and J are TRBV6-5 and TRBJ2-7; 10 nucleotides line up with TRBD1. The CDR3 contains 15 residues. The germline V gene encodes CDR1 MNHEY and CDR2 SVGAGI. With 5 bases clipped from V and 1 base from J, the junction kept 5 bases outside the gene matches. The CDR3 DNA reads as TGTGCCAGCAGTGGGCCGGACAGGGGGTCCTACGAGCAGTACTTC. It translates to CASSGPDRGSYEQYF.

V usage is TRBV9 and J usage is TRBJ2-7, with D possibly being TRBD2 (5 bases). The germline gives CDR1 SGDLS, CDR2 YYNGEE. This CDR3 has 18 amino acids. Trimming stripped 2 bases from V and 4 bases from J, with 25 bases between. This chain's CDR3 is CASSVREGRRVSGYEQYF. DNA for the CDR3: TGTGCCAGCAGCGTTCGAGAGGGCCGACGCGTATCTGGATACGAGCAGTACTTC.

The V and J genes are TRBV10-1 and TRBJ2-4; 13 nucleotides align to TRBD2. The ends lost 11 bases at V and 0 bases at J; junction bases unmatched: 13. Germline V gene sequence: CDR1 WNHNN, CDR2 SYGVQD (reference sequence). The CDR3 has 18 amino acids. The CDR3 bases are TGCGCCCTTCCACCCGGGACTAGCGGGGCACTAGCCAAAAACATTCAGTACTTC. Protein: CALPPGTSGALAKNIQYF.

The CDR3 DNA follows: TGTGCCAGCAGCTTGGAGGGGACAGTCCGAAACACCATATATTTT. Its protein is CASSLEGTVRNTIYF. The chain is built from TRBV5-4 and TRBJ1-3, with 7 bases that match TRBD1. V dropped 0 bases and J dropped 5; count of bases not matched to a gene: 5. The CDR3 totals 15 residues. Germline V lookup: CDR1 SGHNT, CDR2 YYREEE (reference sequence).

This chain uses TRBV7-9 with TRBJ2-3, with D uncertain. V was pared by 1 base and J by 4 bases, with 3 bases between. This CDR3 comprises 12 residues. Germline-derived CDR1 and CDR2 are SEHNR and FQNEAQ (reference sequence). This chain's CDR3 is CASSLGPDTQYF. The CDR3 DNA reads TGTGCCAGCAGCTTAGGCCCAGATACGCAGTATTTT.